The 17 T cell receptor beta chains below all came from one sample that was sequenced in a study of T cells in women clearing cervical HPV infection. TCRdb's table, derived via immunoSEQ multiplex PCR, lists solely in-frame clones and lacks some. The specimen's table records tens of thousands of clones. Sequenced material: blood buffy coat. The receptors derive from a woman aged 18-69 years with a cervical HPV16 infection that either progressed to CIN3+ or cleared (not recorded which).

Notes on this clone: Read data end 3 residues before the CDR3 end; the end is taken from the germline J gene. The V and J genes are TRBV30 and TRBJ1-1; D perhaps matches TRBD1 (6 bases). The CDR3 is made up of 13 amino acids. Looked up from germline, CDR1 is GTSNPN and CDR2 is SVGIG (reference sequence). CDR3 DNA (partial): TGTGCCGGAGGAGGGACATCAGCGCGTAAA. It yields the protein CAGGGTSARK. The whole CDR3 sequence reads CAGGGTSARKAFF. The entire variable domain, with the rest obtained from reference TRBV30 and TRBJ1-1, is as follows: SQTIHQWPATLVQPVGSPLSLECTVEGTSNPNLYWYRQAAGRGLQLLFYSVGIGQISSEVPQNLSASRPQDRQFILSSKKLLLSDSGFYLCAGGGTSARKAFFGQGTRLTVV.

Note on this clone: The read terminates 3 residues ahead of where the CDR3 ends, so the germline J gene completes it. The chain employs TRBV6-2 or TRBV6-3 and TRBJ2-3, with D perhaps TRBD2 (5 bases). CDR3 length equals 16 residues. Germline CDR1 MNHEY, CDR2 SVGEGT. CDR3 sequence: CASSYSRTPGLETQYF. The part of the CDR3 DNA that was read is TGTGCCAGCAGTTACTCCAGGACTCCCGGTTTGGAGACG.

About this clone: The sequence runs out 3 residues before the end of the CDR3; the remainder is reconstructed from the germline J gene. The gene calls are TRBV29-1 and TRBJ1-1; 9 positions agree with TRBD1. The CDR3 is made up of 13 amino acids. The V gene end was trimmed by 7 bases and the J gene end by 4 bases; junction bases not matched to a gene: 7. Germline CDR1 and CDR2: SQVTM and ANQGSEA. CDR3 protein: CSALSQGATEAFF. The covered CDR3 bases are TGCAGCGCCCTGTCACAGGGGGCCACTGAA.

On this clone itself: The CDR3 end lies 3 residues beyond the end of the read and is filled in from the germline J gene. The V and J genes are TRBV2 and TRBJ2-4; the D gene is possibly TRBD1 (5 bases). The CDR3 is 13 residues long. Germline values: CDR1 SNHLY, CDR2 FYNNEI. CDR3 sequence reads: CASSERGYAGQYF. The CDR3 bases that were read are TGTGCCAGCAGTGAAAGGGGCTACGCTGGT.

The CDR3: CASSLASNGYTF. CDR3 DNA, as far as it was read: TGTGCCAGCTCCCTCGCGTCGAATGGC. The chain carries TRBV2 and TRBJ1-2, with D uncertain. The read is 3 residues too short to cover the CDR3 end, so that end is filled in from the germline J gene. From germline, CDR1 is SNHLY and CDR2 FYNNEI. Trimming took off 8 bases at V and 6 bases at J, with 13 bases between the two ends. This CDR3 has 12 amino acids. The complete variable domain, with remaining parts taken from reference TRBV2 and TRBJ1-2, reads EPEVTQTPSHQVTQMGQEVILRCVPISNHLYFYWYRQILGQKVEFLVSFYNNEISEKSEIFDDQFSVERPDGSNFTLKIRSTKLEDSAMYFCASSLASNGYTFGSGTRLTVV.

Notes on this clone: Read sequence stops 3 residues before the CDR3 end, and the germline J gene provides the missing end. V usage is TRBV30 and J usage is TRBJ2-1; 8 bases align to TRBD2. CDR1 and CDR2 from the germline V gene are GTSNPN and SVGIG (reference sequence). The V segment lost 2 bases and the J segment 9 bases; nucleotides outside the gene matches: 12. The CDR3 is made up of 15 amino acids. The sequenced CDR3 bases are TGTGCCTGGAGTTCGACTAGCGCGGGGGTCGGTGAG. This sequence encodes CAWSSTSAGVGE. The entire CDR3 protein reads CAWSSTSAGVGEQFF. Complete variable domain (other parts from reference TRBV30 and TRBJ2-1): SQTIHQWPATLVQPVGSPLSLECTVEGTSNPNLYWYRQAAGRGLQLLFYSVGIGQISSEVPQNLSASRPQDRQFILSSKKLLLSDSGFYLCAWSSTSAGVGEQFFGPGTRLTVL.

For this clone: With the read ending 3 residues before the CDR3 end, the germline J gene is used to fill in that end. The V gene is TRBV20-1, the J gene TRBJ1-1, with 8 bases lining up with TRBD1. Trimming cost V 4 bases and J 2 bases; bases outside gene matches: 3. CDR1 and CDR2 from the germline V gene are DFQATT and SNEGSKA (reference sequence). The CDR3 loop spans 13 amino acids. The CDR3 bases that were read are TGCAGTGCTACGACAGGGGTTAACACTGAA. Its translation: CSATTGVNTE. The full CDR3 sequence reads CSATTGVNTEAFF.

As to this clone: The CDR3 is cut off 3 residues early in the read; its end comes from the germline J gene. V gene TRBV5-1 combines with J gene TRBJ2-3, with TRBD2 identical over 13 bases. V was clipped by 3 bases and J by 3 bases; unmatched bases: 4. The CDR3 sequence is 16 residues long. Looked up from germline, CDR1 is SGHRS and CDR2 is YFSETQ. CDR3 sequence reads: CASSSGLAGDTDTQYF. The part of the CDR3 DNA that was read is TGCGCCAGCAGCTCAGGACTAGCGGGAGATACAGATACG.

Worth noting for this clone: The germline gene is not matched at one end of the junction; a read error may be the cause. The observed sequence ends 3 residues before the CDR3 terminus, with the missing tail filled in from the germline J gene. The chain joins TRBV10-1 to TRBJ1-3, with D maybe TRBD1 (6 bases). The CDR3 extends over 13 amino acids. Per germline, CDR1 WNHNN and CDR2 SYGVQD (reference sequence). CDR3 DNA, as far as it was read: TGCGCCCGCAGGCTAGGGGGATGGAGCACC. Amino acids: CARRLGGWST. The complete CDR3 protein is CARRLGGWSTIYF.

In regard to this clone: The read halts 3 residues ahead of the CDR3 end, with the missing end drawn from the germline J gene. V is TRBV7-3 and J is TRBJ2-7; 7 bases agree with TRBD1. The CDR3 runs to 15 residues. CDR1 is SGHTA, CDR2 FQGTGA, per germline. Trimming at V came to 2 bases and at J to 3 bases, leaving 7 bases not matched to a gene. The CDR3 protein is CASSLEGGYGYEQYF. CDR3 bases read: TGTGCCAGCAGCTTAGAAGGGGGCTATGGCTACGAG.

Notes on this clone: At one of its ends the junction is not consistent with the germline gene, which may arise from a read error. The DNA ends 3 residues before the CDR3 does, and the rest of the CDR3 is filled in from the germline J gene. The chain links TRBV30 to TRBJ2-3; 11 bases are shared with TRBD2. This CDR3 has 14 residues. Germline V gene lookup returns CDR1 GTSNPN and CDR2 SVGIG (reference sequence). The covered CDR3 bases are TGTGGCTGGGCAGGGACTAGCGGAGCAGATACG. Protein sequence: CGWAGTSGADT. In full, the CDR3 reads CGWAGTSGADTQYF.

The CDR3 protein is CASSPGQGAGELFF. The sequenced CDR3 bases are TGTGCCAGCTCACCGGGACAGGGGGCCGGGGAG. The chain employs TRBV18 and TRBJ2-2; 11 nucleotides line up with TRBD1. With the read ending 3 residues before the CDR3 end, the germline J gene is used to fill in that end. Germline CDR1 and CDR2: KGHSH and LQKENI. The junction had 0 bases not matched to a gene; V was cut back by 3 bases and J by 6 bases. The CDR3 runs 14 residues.

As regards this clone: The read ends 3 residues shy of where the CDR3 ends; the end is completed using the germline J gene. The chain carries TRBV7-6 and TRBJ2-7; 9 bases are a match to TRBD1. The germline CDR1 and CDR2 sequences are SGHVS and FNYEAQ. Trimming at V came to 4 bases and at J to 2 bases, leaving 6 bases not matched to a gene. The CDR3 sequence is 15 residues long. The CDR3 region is CASSSGQGGTYEQYF. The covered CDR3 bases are TGTGCCAGCAGCTCGGGACAGGGTGGGACCTACGAG.

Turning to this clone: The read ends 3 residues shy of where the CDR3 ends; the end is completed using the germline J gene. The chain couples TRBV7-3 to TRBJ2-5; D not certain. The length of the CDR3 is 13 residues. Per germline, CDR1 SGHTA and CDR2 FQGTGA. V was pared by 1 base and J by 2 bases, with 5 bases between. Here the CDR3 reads CASSLSRQETQYF. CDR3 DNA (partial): TGTGCCAGCAGCTTAAGTCGGCAAGAGACC.

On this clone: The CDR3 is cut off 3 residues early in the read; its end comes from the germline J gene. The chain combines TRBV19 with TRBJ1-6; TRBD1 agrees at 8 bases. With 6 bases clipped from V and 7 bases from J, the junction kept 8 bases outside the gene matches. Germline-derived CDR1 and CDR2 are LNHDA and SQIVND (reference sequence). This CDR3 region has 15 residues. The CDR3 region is CASRRPGQENSPLHF. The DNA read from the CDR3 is TGTGCCAGTAGACGGCCGGGACAGGAAAATTCACCC.

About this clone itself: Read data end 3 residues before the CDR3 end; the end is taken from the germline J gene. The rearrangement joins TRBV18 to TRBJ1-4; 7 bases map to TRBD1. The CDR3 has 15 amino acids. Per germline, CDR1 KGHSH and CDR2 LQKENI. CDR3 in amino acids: CASSQGAEINSPLFF. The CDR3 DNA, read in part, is TGTGCCAGCTCACAGGGGGCTGAGATTAATTCACCA.

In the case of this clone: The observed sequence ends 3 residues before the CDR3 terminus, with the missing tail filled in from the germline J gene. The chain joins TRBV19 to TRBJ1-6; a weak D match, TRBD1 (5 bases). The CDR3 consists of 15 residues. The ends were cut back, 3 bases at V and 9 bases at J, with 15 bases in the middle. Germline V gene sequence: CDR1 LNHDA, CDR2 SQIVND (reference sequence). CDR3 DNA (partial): TGTGCCAGTAGTATGGCCGGGACTGGCTTTTCACCC. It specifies CASSMAGTGFSP. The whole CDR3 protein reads CASSMAGTGFSPLHF.